Reported below is one TCR beta chain. This entry comes from a study of blood T cell repertoires in COVID-19. Looking at the study overall: The analysed material was cDNA or gDNA that came from T cells, B-cell-depleted T cells, or PBMCs.

TCRdb's table, derived via immunoSEQ multiplex PCR, lists solely in-frame clones and lacks some. The profile shows more than 150,000 clones, around 83% of them singletons. In germline, CDR1 is MNHEY, CDR2 SVGAGI. CDR3 length: 13 amino acids. Trimming removed 5 bases from V and 8 bases from J, with 15 bases in between. Sequencing was carried out using peripheral blood. J is TRBJ1-2 and V is TRBV6-5; the D is unclear. The receptor's source is a man between 18 and 35 years old with acute or convalescent COVID-19. In nucleotides, the CDR3 is TGTGCCAGCAGTCCCCAAGCGGCTTTGGGCTACACCTTC. Translating it yields CASSPQAALGYTF.